Each of the 19 T cell receptor beta chains below was sequenced from the same sample in a study of T cell clones after liver transplantation. The assay was immunoSEQ multiplex PCR, and TCRdb's table has in-frame clones only and misses some. Of about 75,000 clones in the sample, about 85% are singletons; the top ten hold over 2%. The sample consisted of CD4+ T cells from blood, taken roughly 50 months after liver transplant. The receptors here all came from a human patient who received a liver transplant. These T cells may partly come from the graft donor.

This clone was detected once. The rearrangement joins TRBV28 to TRBJ1-2; TRBD1 matches 8 bases. There are 15 residues in the CDR3. V trimming: 6 bases; J trimming: 2 bases; junction bases outside the gene matches: 8. Germline CDR1 and CDR2: MDHEN and SYDVKM. CDR3 sequence: CASSTTGQDNYGYTF. The CDR3 DNA follows: TGTGCCAGCAGCACGACGGGACAGGACAACTATGGCTACACCTTC.

The rearrangement uses TRBV10-2 and TRBJ1-2; TRBD1 matches at 10 bases. Germline V gene sequence: CDR1 WSHSY, CDR2 SAAADI. CDR3 length equals 17 residues. V lost 7 bases to trimming and J lost 4 bases; unmatched junction nucleotides: 15. Here the CDR3 reads CASTTLGTGEVGYGYTF. As DNA, the CDR3 is TGCGCCAGCACCACTCTTGGGACAGGGGAGGTTGGCTATGGCTACACCTTC.

The rearrangement uses TRBV28 and TRBJ2-7; 11 positions agree with TRBD1. The CDR3 totals 16 residues. V trimming: 3 bases; J trimming: 5 bases; junction bases outside the gene matches: 9. Germline V gene sequence: CDR1 MDHEN, CDR2 SYDVKM. The CDR3 loop reads CASSLAGDRGSDEQYF. CDR3 nucleotide sequence: TGTGCCAGCAGTTTGGCGGGGGACAGGGGGTCGGACGAGCAGTACTTC.

The rearrangement uses TRBV19 and TRBJ2-3; 9 bases are a match to TRBD2. The length of the CDR3 is 14 residues. The ends lost 7 bases at V and 5 bases at J; junction bases unmatched: 7. Per the germline V gene, CDR1 is LNHDA and CDR2 is SQIVND (reference sequence). In DNA form, the CDR3 reads TGTGCCAGTAACCTCCGACTAGCGGTAGATACGCAGTATTTT. As protein: CASNLRLAVDTQYF.

V usage is TRBV5-5 and J usage is TRBJ2-1; TRBD1 aligns across 9 bases. CDR1 is SGHKS, CDR2 YYEKEE, per germline (reference sequence). CDR3 length: 14 residues. Trimming at V came to 4 bases and at J to 7 bases, leaving 6 bases not matched to a gene. CDR3 bases: TGTGCCAGCAGCCACGGGACAGGGTATAATGAGCAGTTCTTC. The encoded protein is CASSHGTGYNEQFF.

This clone is labeled medium-sized (0.01 to 0.1%). The chain recombines TRBV7-2 with TRBJ2-1; 14 nucleotides line up with TRBD2. V lost 4 bases to trimming and J lost 8 bases; unmatched junction nucleotides: 4. CDR1 and CDR2 from the germline V gene are SGHTA and FQGNSA. CDR3 length equals 15 residues. The CDR3 DNA reads TGTGCCAGCAGCTCCCGACTAGCGGGAGGGGATGAGCAGTTCTTC. This translates into CASSSRLAGGDEQFF.

The CDR3 DNA follows: TGTGCCACCAGCAGAGATCAGGGAAGTCTCAATCAGCCCCAGCATTTT. Protein: CATSRDQGSLNQPQHF. The rearrangement joins TRBV15 to TRBJ1-5; D is possibly TRBD1 (5 bases). Trimming left V 0 bases short and J 3 bases short, with 12 bases between. The CDR3 loop spans 16 amino acids. Looked up from germline, CDR1 is LNHNV and CDR2 is YYDKDF (reference sequence).

The chain joins TRBV7-2 to TRBJ2-1; 7 bases map to TRBD2. The V gene end was trimmed by 1 base and the J gene end by 4 bases; junction bases not matched to a gene: 7. This CDR3 contains 16 residues. Germline V gene lookup returns CDR1 SGHTA and CDR2 FQGNSA. CDR3 residues: CASSLVSASGYNEQFF. The CDR3 DNA is TGTGCCAGCAGCTTAGTTTCAGCTAGCGGATACAATGAGCAGTTCTTC.

This clone is a singleton in its sample. The chain carries TRBV6-6 and TRBJ1-1; D might be TRBD1 (5 bases). Germline lookup yields CDR1 MNHNY and CDR2 SVGAGI (reference sequence). CDR3 length equals 15 residues. Between the trimmed V and J ends, which lost 6 bases and 6 bases, there was a span of 20 bases. In nucleotides, the CDR3 is TGTGCCAGCAGCAGACTCCAGGGTTACCAGCCTGAAGCTTTCTTT. Protein sequence: CASSRLQGYQPEAFF.

J is TRBJ2-7 and V is TRBV5-5; possibly TRBD1 or TRBD2 for D (5 bases each). The V end was cut by 0 bases, the J end by 2 bases, with 12 bases between. Per the germline V gene, CDR1 is SGHKS and CDR2 is YYEKEE (reference sequence). This CDR3 region has 15 residues. The CDR3 here is CASSLEPGRPYEQYF. The CDR3 nucleotides are TGTGCCAGCAGCTTGGAGCCGGGGCGTCCCTACGAGCAGTACTTC.

The rearrangement uses TRBV11-2 and TRBJ2-1; 12 nucleotides agree with TRBD1. The CDR3 contains 18 residues. Losses at the gene ends were 5 bases for V and 1 base for J; bases not matched to a gene: 9. The V gene's germline CDR1 is SGHAT and CDR2 FQNNGV. CDR3 coding DNA: TGTGCCAGCAGCCCAGGGACAGGGGGCTTTCAATCCTACAATGAGCAGTTCTTC. It yields the protein CASSPGTGGFQSYNEQFF.

The chain has TRBV5-4 and TRBJ2-5; TRBD1 aligns across 9 bases. V trimming: 2 bases; J trimming: 4 bases; junction bases outside the gene matches: 6. Germline assignment: CDR1 SGHNT and CDR2 YYREEE (reference sequence). The CDR3 length is 15 residues. The CDR3 DNA reads as TGTGCCAGCAGCTTAAACGACAGGGGGGGAGAGACCCAGTACTTC. Amino acid sequence: CASSLNDRGGETQYF.

The rearrangement uses TRBV5-1 and TRBJ1-3; no definite D call. The CDR3 runs to 13 residues. Trimming took off 0 bases at V and 2 bases at J, with 3 bases between the two ends. Germline V CDR1 and CDR2: SGHRS, YFSETQ. Written as DNA, the CDR3 is TGCGCCAGCAGCTTGGAAACTGGAAACACCATATATTTT. Its translation: CASSLETGNTIYF.

The chain combines TRBV5-5 with TRBJ1-4; D is perhaps TRBD1 (5 bases). Per germline, CDR1 SGHKS and CDR2 YYEKEE (reference sequence). The CDR3 has 14 residues. The ends were cut back, 5 bases at V and 5 bases at J, with 13 bases in the middle. The CDR3 coding sequence is TGTGCCAGCAGAACCGGGACGGGAAATGAAAAACTGTTTTTT. Protein product: CASRTGTGNEKLFF. Full variable domain (rest looked up from reference TRBV5-5 and TRBJ1-4): DAGVTQSPTHLIKTRGQQVTLRCSPISGHKSVSWYQQVLGQGPQFIFQYYEKEERGRGNFPDRFSARQFPNYSSELNVNALLLGDSALYLCASRTGTGNEKLFFGSGTQLSVL.

This chain connects TRBV5-6 to TRBJ2-6; TRBD1 might be the D (5 bases). The germline CDR1 and CDR2 sequences are SGHDT and YYEEEE. The CDR3 covers 18 residues. The V end was cut by 4 bases, the J end by 0 bases, with 17 bases between. The CDR3 region is CASSPGWLGVSGANVLTF. DNA of the CDR3: TGTGCCAGCAGCCCCGGTTGGCTAGGGGTCTCTGGGGCCAACGTCCTGACTTTC.

The chain combines TRBV4-2 with TRBJ1-5; 11 nucleotides match TRBD1. Germline V gives CDR1 LGHNA, CDR2 YNFKEQ. This CDR3 has 15 residues. Losses at the gene ends were 3 bases for V and 4 bases for J; bases not matched to a gene: 2. The CDR3 nucleotides read TGTGCCAGCAGCCAGGGGACAGGGGGGAATCAGCCCCAGCATTTT. This codes for CASSQGTGGNQPQHF.

The sample holds a few counts of this clone. This chain links TRBV25-1 with TRBJ2-1, with TRBD2 matching 15 bases. Germline V gene lookup returns CDR1 MGHDK and CDR2 SYGVNS. The CDR3 consists of 17 residues. V trimming: 2 bases; J trimming: 9 bases; junction bases outside the gene matches: 8. For the CDR3, the DNA is TGTGCCAGCAGTGAACCGGGACTAGCGGGAGGTATAGGTGAGCAGTTCTTC. Translated, it gives CASSEPGLAGGIGEQFF.

The gene calls are TRBV19 and TRBJ1-5, with 7 bases that match TRBD1. The germline CDR1 and CDR2 sequences are LNHDA and SQIVND (reference sequence). This CDR3 comprises 13 residues. J was trimmed by 7 bases and V by 5 bases; bases with no gene match: 5. In DNA form, the CDR3 reads TGTGCCAGTAGTCAGGCAGGGGGACAGCCCCAGCATTTT. The encoded protein is CASSQAGGQPQHF.

The rearrangement uses TRBV19 and TRBJ1-4; a possible D gene is TRBD1 (6 bases). This CDR3 comprises 16 residues. Germline assignment: CDR1 LNHDA and CDR2 SQIVND (reference sequence). Trimming removed 4 bases from V and 4 bases from J, with 16 bases in between. The CDR3 bases are TGTGCCAGTAGTAGCTCCGGACAGCCTGATAATGAAAAACTGTTTTTT. Its protein is CASSSSGQPDNEKLFF.